Sequencing of this TCR beta chain was carried out in a study of beta chain features in type 1 diabetes. About the research overall: Sorted cells from all samples, numbering about 98 million, were examined.

V lost 5 bases and J 4 bases, leaving 17 bases between the germline ends. The CDR3 has 15 amino acids. Per germline, CDR1 SEHNR and CDR2 FQNEAQ (reference sequence). This clone was counted only a few times. Its antigen is not known. Study-wide results and caveats: Whatever favoring of shorter templates PCR might show would apply equally to patients and controls. Shorter TCRB CDR3s, moderately but significantly so, marked every one of the four CD4+ subsets in Type 1 diabetes patients.

Expressed TCRB transcripts got sequenced, as all isolated RNA was reverse transcribed. The data were produced by immunoSEQ multiplex PCR, yet TCRdb's version contains in-frame clones alone and is incomplete. This sample carries around 310,000 clones, about 14% of them seen once, and the ten largest clones take over 0.014%. Markers CD45RO/CCR7/CD25/CD127/CD95/CD27 served to sort CD4+ naive, central memory, regulatory and stem cell-like memory cells. Each sorted fraction was over 95% pure. This chain joins TRBV7-9 and TRBJ2-5, with D perhaps matching TRBD1 (6 bases). Input material: naive CD4+ T cells from blood. The sequence came from a woman aged 18-29 years with type 1 diabetes. The chain's CDR3 is CASSLSTGTTETQYF. In DNA form, the CDR3 reads TGTGCCAGCAGCCTAAGCACTGGGACAACAGAGACCCAGTACTTC.